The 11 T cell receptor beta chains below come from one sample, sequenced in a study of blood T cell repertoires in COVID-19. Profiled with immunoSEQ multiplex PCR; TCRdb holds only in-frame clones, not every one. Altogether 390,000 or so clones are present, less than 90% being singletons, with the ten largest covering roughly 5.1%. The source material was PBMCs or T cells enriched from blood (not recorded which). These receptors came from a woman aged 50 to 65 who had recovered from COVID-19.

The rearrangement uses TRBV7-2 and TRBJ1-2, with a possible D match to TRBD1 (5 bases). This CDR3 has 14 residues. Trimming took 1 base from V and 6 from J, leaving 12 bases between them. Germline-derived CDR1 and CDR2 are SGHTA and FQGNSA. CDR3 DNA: TGTGCCAGCAGCTTAGGTGCGGGGGAAAATGGCTACACCTTC. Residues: CASSLGAGENGYTF.

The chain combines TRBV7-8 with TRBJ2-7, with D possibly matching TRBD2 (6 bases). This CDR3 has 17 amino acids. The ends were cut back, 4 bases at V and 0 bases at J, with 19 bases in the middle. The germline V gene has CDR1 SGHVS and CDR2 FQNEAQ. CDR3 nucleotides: TGTGCCAGCAGCTATCAACCCCGGGACTTGTTCTCCTACGAGCAGTACTTC. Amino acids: CASSYQPRDLFSYEQYF.

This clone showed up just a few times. CDR3 residues: CASSRGQSYAFF. In DNA, the CDR3 is TGTGCCAGCAGCCGGGGACAGTCGTATGCTTTCTTT. The V gene is TRBV6-6, the J gene TRBJ1-1; 7 bases map to TRBD1. Per the germline V gene, CDR1 is MNHNY and CDR2 is SVGAGI (reference sequence). Losses at the gene ends were 6 bases for V and 11 bases for J; bases not matched to a gene: 9. This CDR3 contains 12 residues.

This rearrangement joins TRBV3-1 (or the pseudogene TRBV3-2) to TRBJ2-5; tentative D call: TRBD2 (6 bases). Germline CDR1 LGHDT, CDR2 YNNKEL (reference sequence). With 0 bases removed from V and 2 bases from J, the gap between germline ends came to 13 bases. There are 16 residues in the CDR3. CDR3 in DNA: TGTGCCAGCAGCCAAGACCCGGGACTCCGACAAGAGACCCAGTACTTC. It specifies CASSQDPGLRQETQYF.

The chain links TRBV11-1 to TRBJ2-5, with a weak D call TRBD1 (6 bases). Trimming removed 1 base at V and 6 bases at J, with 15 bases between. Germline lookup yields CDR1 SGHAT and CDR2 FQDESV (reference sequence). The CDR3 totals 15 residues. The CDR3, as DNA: TGTGCCAGCAGCTTAGGCTACTCTGGGGGCCAGACCCAGTACTTC. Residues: CASSLGYSGGQTQYF.

The CDR3 nucleotides read TGTGCCAGTAGGCTAGCGGGGGGGACAGATACGCAGTATTTT. Its translation: CASRLAGGTDTQYF. This chain links TRBV19 with TRBJ2-3, with TRBD2 identical over 12 bases. The germline V gene encodes CDR1 LNHDA and CDR2 SQIVND (reference sequence). V lost 6 bases and J lost 3; bases outside the gene matches: 1. The CDR3 has 14 amino acids.

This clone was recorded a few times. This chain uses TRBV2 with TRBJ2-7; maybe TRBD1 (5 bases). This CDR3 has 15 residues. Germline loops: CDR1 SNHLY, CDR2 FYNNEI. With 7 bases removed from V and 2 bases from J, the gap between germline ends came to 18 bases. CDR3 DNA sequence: TGTGCCAGCACCCAAGGGCGGCGGACAACCTACGAGCAGTACTTC. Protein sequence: CASTQGRRTTYEQYF.

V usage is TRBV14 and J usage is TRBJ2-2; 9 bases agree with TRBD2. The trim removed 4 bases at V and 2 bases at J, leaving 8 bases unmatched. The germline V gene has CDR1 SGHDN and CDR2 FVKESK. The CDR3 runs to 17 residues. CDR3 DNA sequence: TGTGCCAGCAGCCCCAGCGGGAGGCCCATTAACACCGGGGAGCTGTTTTTT. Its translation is CASSPSGRPINTGELFF.

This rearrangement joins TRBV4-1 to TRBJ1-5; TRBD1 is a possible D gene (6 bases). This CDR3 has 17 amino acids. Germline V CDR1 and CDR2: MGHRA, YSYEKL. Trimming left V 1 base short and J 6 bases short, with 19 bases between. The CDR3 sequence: CASSQGHGRAGAQPQHF. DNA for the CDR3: TGCGCCAGCAGCCAAGGGCATGGTAGGGCAGGGGCTCAGCCCCAGCATTTT.

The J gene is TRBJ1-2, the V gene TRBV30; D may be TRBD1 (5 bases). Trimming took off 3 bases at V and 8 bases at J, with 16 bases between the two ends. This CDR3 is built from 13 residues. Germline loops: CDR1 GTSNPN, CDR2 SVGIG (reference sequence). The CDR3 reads CAWSPGGEWGYTF. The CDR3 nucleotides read TGTGCCTGGAGCCCGGGGGGGGAGTGGGGCTACACCTTC.

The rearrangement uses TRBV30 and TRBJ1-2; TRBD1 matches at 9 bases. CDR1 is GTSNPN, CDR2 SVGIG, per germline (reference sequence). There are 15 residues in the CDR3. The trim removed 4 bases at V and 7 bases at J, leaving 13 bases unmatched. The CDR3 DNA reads TGTGCCTGGAAGTCCTGGGACAGGGAATGGAGTGGCTACACCTTC. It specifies CAWKSWDREWSGYTF.